The 9 T cell receptor beta chains given below trace back to one sample, sequenced in a study of T cells in localized non-small cell lung cancer. Here immunoSEQ multiplex PCR was the method, and the copy in TCRdb shows in-frame clones only, minus some. This sample has tens of thousands of clones, with roughly 82% found just once. The sample consisted of peripheral blood, taken before any cancer treatment. These receptors came from a male donor aged 60 or over with stage III squamous cell lung carcinoma.

This clone occurred once. This rearrangement joins TRBV29-1 to TRBJ2-2; maybe TRBD1 (5 bases). V lost 5 bases to trimming and J lost 7 bases, with 11 bases between them. This CDR3 comprises 12 residues. Germline values: CDR1 SQVTM, CDR2 ANQGSEA. The CDR3 DNA reads as TGCAGCGTTTACCAGGGTGTCGGGGAGCTGTTTTTT. Its translation: CSVYQGVGELFF.

The chain is built from TRBV4-2 and TRBJ1-1; tentatively, D is TRBD1 (5 bases). V gave up 4 bases and J gave up 3 bases, with 12 bases separating them. The CDR3 length is 14 residues. Germline CDR1 reads LGHNA; CDR2 reads YNFKEQ. CDR3 in DNA: TGTGCCAGCAGCCTAGGGGCCCAGGACACTGAAGCTTTCTTT. Translating gives CASSLGAQDTEAFF.

The rearrangement joins TRBV29-1 to TRBJ2-1; a weak D match, TRBD1 (6 bases). Between the trimmed V and J ends, which lost 7 bases and 8 bases, there was a span of 12 bases. The CDR3 covers 11 residues. CDR1 and CDR2 (germline): SQVTM, ANQGSEA. In DNA, the CDR3 is TGCAGCGGGACAGCCGGCGATGAGCAGTTCTTC. Translated, it gives CSGTAGDEQFF.

V and J are TRBV2 and TRBJ1-4, with D hard to call. Germline values: CDR1 SNHLY, CDR2 FYNNEI. The ends were cut back, 7 bases at V and 8 bases at J, with 8 bases in the middle. The CDR3 is 11 amino acids. The CDR3 loop is CASKGSEKLFF. CDR3 sequence (DNA): TGTGCCAGCAAAGGGAGCGAAAAACTGTTTTTT. Based on the CDR3 plus reference TRBV2 and TRBJ1-4, the full variable domain is EPEVTQTPSHQVTQMGQEVILRCVPISNHLYFYWYRQILGQKVEFLVSFYNNEISEKSEIFDDQFSVERPDGSNFTLKIRSTKLEDSAMYFCASKGSEKLFFGSGTQLSVL.

In its sample, this clone was seen a few times. This sequence joins TRBV5-1 and TRBJ2-2; 9 bases match TRBD1. Germline V gene lookup returns CDR1 SGHRS and CDR2 YFSETQ. The V gene end was trimmed by 7 bases and the J gene end by 7 bases; junction bases not matched to a gene: 11. The CDR3 loop spans 15 amino acids. DNA for the CDR3: TGCGCCAGCGGGGGGACAGGGAAGTACGACGGGGAGCTGTTTTTT. The encoded protein is CASGGTGKYDGELFF. The full variable domain, rest sourced from reference TRBV5-1 and TRBJ2-2, is KAGVTQTPRYLIKTRGQQVTLSCSPISGHRSVSWYQQTPGQGLQFLFEYFSETQRNKGNFPGRFSGRQFSNSRSEMNVSTLELGDSALYLCASGGTGKYDGELFFGEGSRLTVL.

The chain links TRBV19 to TRBJ1-6, with 7 bases that match TRBD1. The CDR3 contains 15 residues. The V gene's germline CDR1 is LNHDA and CDR2 SQIVND (reference sequence). The trim removed 8 bases at V and 7 bases at J, leaving 11 bases unmatched. The CDR3, as DNA: TGTGCCAGTGACGAACCGGGACAGCCAAATTCACCCCTCCACTTT. Protein: CASDEPGQPNSPLHF.

This chain connects TRBV11-2 to TRBJ1-3; D call uncertain. The CDR3 consists of 16 residues. CDR1 SGHAT and CDR2 FQNNGV come from the germline V gene. Trimming took off 6 bases at V and 0 bases at J, with 15 bases between the two ends. The CDR3 DNA sequence: TGTGCCAGCAGGCCCCCGGGCCATAACTCTGGAAACACCATATATTTT. Amino acid sequence: CASRPPGHNSGNTIYF. Using reference TRBV11-2 and TRBJ1-3 for the parts outside the CDR3, the full variable domain is EAGVAQSPRYKIIEKRQSVAFWCNPISGHATLYWYQQILGQGPKLLIQFQNNGVVDDSQLPKDRFSAERLKGVDSTLKIQPAKLEDSAVYLCASRPPGHNSGNTIYFGEGSWLTVV.

CDR3 coding DNA: TGTGCCAGCAGCTTAATGTCCTACAATGAGCAGTTCTTC. Protein: CASSLMSYNEQFF. The genes are TRBV7-2 and TRBJ2-1; D gene unclear. Trimming removed 2 bases from V and 1 base from J, with 3 bases in between. CDR1 is SGHTA and CDR2 is FQGNSA in the germline V gene. This CDR3 region has 13 residues.

J is TRBJ2-3 and V is TRBV7-6; D is undetermined. V was pared by 4 bases and J by 1 base, with 6 bases between. Germline CDR1 SGHVS, CDR2 FNYEAQ. The CDR3 extends over 13 amino acids. The CDR3 loop reads CASSSVGTDTQYF. The DNA for the CDR3 is TGTGCCAGCAGCTCAGTAGGCACAGATACGCAGTATTTT.